The 29 T cell receptor beta chains given below trace back to one sample, sequenced in a study of vaccination and CD4 T cells after COVID-19. Antigens for these TCRs are unknown. Indicated treatment: approximately 9-day PBMC culture with coronavirus spike peptide pools or control peptides (ViraFEST assay). Cultured CD4+ T-cell DNA underwent Oncomine TCR Beta short-read sequencing. TCRdb reprocessed the PCR reads via MiXCR and lists one record per CDR3 protein. This table holds 14,000 to 15,000 distinct CDR3 sequences, 53% found once. Sample: CD4+ T cells from blood, cultured in vitro, taken before SARS-CoV-2 vaccination. Receptors originate from a human donor who had recovered from COVID-19.

The DNA of the CDR3 is TGTGCCAGCAGTTACTCCCCTACTAGCTCCTATAATTCACCCCTCCACTTT. As protein: CASSYSPTSSYNSPLHF. The rearrangement links TRBV6-5 to TRBJ1-6; D not resolved. The CDR3 totals 17 residues. Germline loops: CDR1 MNHEY, CDR2 SVGAGI. V lost 0 bases to trimming and J lost 0 bases, with 9 bases between them.

The rearrangement links TRBV20-1 to TRBJ2-5, with 12 bases fitting TRBD2. Germline assignment: CDR1 DFQATT and CDR2 SNEGSKA (reference sequence). This CDR3 spans 15 amino acids. The V gene end was trimmed by 5 bases and the J gene end by 4 bases; junction bases not matched to a gene: 8. This chain's CDR3 is CSAAPSGRALETQYF. The CDR3 DNA sequence: TGCAGTGCTGCCCCTAGCGGGAGGGCCCTAGAGACCCAGTACTTC.

The J gene is TRBJ2-2, the V gene TRBV7-2; D is unclear. The CDR3 is 12 amino acids. The V gene lost 3 bases and the J gene lost 5 bases, with 4 bases spanning the gap. From germline, CDR1 is SGHTA and CDR2 FQGNSA. The CDR3, as DNA: TGTGCCAGCAGCTTTAGTACCGGGGAGCTGTTTTTT. Protein sequence: CASSFSTGELFF.

This clonotype was recorded only once. The chain joins TRBV18 to TRBJ2-5, with D uncertain. Germline assignment: CDR1 KGHSH and CDR2 LQKENI. The V gene lost 2 bases and the J gene lost 3 bases, with 1 base spanning the gap. This CDR3 comprises 11 residues. The CDR3 spells CASSPEETQYF. DNA for the CDR3: TGTGCCAGCTCACCAGAAGAGACCCAGTACTTC.

This chain links TRBV2 with TRBJ2-5, with 8 bases identical to TRBD2. The CDR3 is made up of 15 amino acids. Germline-derived CDR1 and CDR2 are SNHLY and FYNNEI. V dropped 6 bases and J dropped 0; count of bases not matched to a gene: 6. CDR3 residues: CASSLAGMNQETQYF. The CDR3 region has the DNA TGTGCCAGCAGCTTAGCGGGGATGAACCAAGAGACCCAGTACTTC.

This clonotype was counted a few times. CDR3 nucleotide sequence: TGTGCCAGCAATACGAGGACTAGCAATCAGCCCCAGCATTTT. Its translation: CASNTRTSNQPQHF. The chain combines TRBV6-2 or TRBV6-3 with TRBJ1-5, with no clear D. Trimming took 7 bases from V and 0 from J, leaving 10 bases between them. The CDR3 is made up of 14 amino acids. CDR1 and CDR2 from the germline V gene are MNHEY and SVGEGT.

The rearrangement links TRBV24-1 to TRBJ2-7; TRBD1 is a possible D gene (6 bases). Per germline, CDR1 KGHDR and CDR2 SFDVKD. V was cut by 4 bases and J by 5 bases, with 14 bases left in between. The CDR3 is 14 amino acids. CDR3 coding DNA: TGTGCCACCAGTGAATCGGCAGGGGCGAACGAGCAGTACTTC. Protein sequence: CATSESAGANEQYF.

This chain links TRBV4-2 with TRBJ1-6; no definite D call. This CDR3 spans 14 amino acids. V was pared by 1 base and J by 11 bases, with 12 bases between. CDR1 LGHNA and CDR2 YNFKEQ come from the germline V gene. CDR3 region: CASSQGLVSTPLHF. The CDR3 DNA reads as TGTGCCAGCAGCCAAGGCTTAGTCTCGACACCCCTCCACTTT.

This chain connects TRBV30 to TRBJ2-7, with D possibly matching TRBD1 (6 bases). V was clipped by 0 bases and J by 6 bases, with 12 bases between them. The CDR3 consists of 13 residues. CDR1 is GTSNPN and CDR2 is SVGIG in the germline V gene (reference sequence). The CDR3: CAWSVPGAGEQYF. The CDR3 DNA sequence: TGTGCCTGGAGTGTACCAGGGGCTGGCGAGCAGTACTTC.

The CDR3 DNA follows: TGTGCCAGCAGTTTATGGGACCGTTCCACCGAGCAGTTCTTC. Translated: CASSLWDRSTEQFF. The chain recombines TRBV28 with TRBJ2-1; D is ambiguous. CDR1 and CDR2 (germline): MDHEN, SYDVKM. The CDR3 runs 14 residues. Deletions cut 0 bases from V and 10 bases from J, with 13 bases between.

The CDR3 region is CASSLAGQFYGYTF. CDR3 bases: TGTGCCAGCAGCTTGGCCGGACAGTTCTATGGCTACACCTTC. The V and J genes are TRBV5-6 and TRBJ1-2, with a possible D match to TRBD1 (6 bases). CDR1 and CDR2 from the germline V gene are SGHDT and YYEEEE. The CDR3 contains 14 residues. With 0 bases removed from V and 4 bases from J, the gap between germline ends came to 10 bases.

The rearrangement links TRBV6-5 to TRBJ2-3, with 10 positions matching TRBD2. CDR3 length equals 18 residues. V trimming: 0 bases; J trimming: 2 bases; junction bases outside the gene matches: 8. Germline loops: CDR1 MNHEY, CDR2 SVGAGI. The CDR3 is CASSYSALAGAITDTQYF. As DNA, the CDR3 is TGTGCCAGCAGTTACTCGGCGCTAGCGGGGGCCATCACAGATACGCAGTATTTT.

The rearrangement uses TRBV7-2 and TRBJ1-6, with D unresolved. This CDR3 region has 11 residues. Between the trimmed V and J ends, which lost 4 bases and 14 bases, there was a span of 9 bases. CDR1 and CDR2 from the germline V gene are SGHTA and FQGNSA. CDR3 nucleotide sequence: TGTGCCAGCAGCTCGACCCTCACCCTCCACTTT. Amino acids: CASSSTLTLHF. The full variable domain, rest sourced from reference TRBV7-2 and TRBJ1-6, is GAGVSQSPSNKVTEKGKDVELRCDPISGHTALYWYRQSLGQGLEFLIYFQGNSAPDKSGLPSDRFSAERTGGSVSTLTIQRTQQEDSAVYLCASSSTLTLHFGNGTRLTVT.

This sequence joins TRBV20-1 and TRBJ1-2; 8 bases are shared with TRBD1. Trimming at V came to 3 bases and at J to 8 bases, leaving 11 bases not matched to a gene. Germline V gene sequence: CDR1 DFQATT, CDR2 SNEGSKA (reference sequence). The CDR3 has 14 residues. The CDR3: CSASQGAGIGGYTF. CDR3 sequence (DNA): TGCAGTGCTAGTCAGGGGGCAGGGATCGGCGGCTACACCTTC.

The chain employs TRBV21-1 and TRBJ1-4; TRBD1 is taken as the D call from the table, unchecked against the DNA. TRBV21-1 is noted as a pseudogene. CDR3 length: 16 amino acids. As DNA, the CDR3 is TGTGCCAGCAGCAAACGGAGGACAGGGTCGAATGAAAAACTGTTTTTT. It codes for CASSKRRTGSNEKLFF.

This clonotype was seen just once. The chain is built from TRBV7-9 and TRBJ2-2; 9 bases align to TRBD1. J lost 6 bases, V lost 5 bases, and 10 bases had no gene match. The CDR3 spans 16 residues. Per germline, CDR1 SEHNR and CDR2 FQNEAQ (reference sequence). CDR3 protein: CASSPWTGAEAGELFF. In DNA form, the CDR3 reads TGTGCCAGCAGCCCCTGGACAGGGGCGGAGGCCGGGGAGCTGTTTTTT.

The CDR3, as DNA: TGTGCCAGCAGCCACCCCGGACTAGCGGGAGGGGGGGATGAGCAGTTCTTC. Translation gives CASSHPGLAGGGDEQFF. This sequence joins TRBV7-2 and TRBJ2-1; 15 positions agree with TRBD2. The V gene end was trimmed by 5 bases and the J gene end by 8 bases; junction bases not matched to a gene: 10. Germline V gene lookup returns CDR1 SGHTA and CDR2 FQGNSA. The CDR3 has 17 amino acids.

This chain uses TRBV6-2 or TRBV6-3 with TRBJ1-2, with TRBD1 matching 11 bases. The CDR3 loop spans 16 amino acids. Germline CDR1 and CDR2: MNHEY and SVGEGT. The V segment lost 0 bases and the J segment 2 bases; nucleotides outside the gene matches: 2. The chain's CDR3 is CASSYSRTGGNYGYTF. CDR3 nucleotides: TGTGCCAGCAGTTACTCGAGGACAGGGGGCAACTATGGCTACACCTTC.

This clonotype was detected only a few times. The CDR3 loop reads CASSQQQGLGANYGYTF. CDR3 bases: TGTGCCAGCAGTCAGCAACAGGGGTTAGGGGCTAACTATGGCTACACCTTC. J is TRBJ1-2 and V is TRBV27; TRBD1 agrees at 7 bases. Trimming took 5 bases from V and 0 from J; bases not matched to a gene: 12. This CDR3 is built from 17 residues. Germline V gene lookup returns CDR1 MNHEY and CDR2 SMNVEV (reference sequence).

The chain employs TRBV6-2 or TRBV6-3 and TRBJ1-1, with a possible D match to TRBD1 (6 bases). V gave up 7 bases and J gave up 3 bases, with 15 bases separating them. Germline loops: CDR1 MNHEY, CDR2 SVGEGT. This CDR3 is 14 amino acids long. The CDR3 here is CASKEQGQDTEAFF. The CDR3 DNA reads as TGTGCCAGCAAGGAACAGGGTCAGGACACTGAAGCTTTCTTT.

In its sample, this clonotype was seen a few times. The chain combines TRBV2 with TRBJ1-1; 9 bases line up with TRBD1. The germline gives CDR1 SNHLY, CDR2 FYNNEI. The CDR3 is 14 amino acids. V dropped 5 bases and J dropped 6; count of bases not matched to a gene: 7. CDR3 DNA: TGTGCCAGCAGTCCCGGACAGGGGATCGCTGAAGCTTTCTTT. It yields the protein CASSPGQGIAEAFF.

This clonotype occurred a few times. The chain links TRBV7-2 to TRBJ2-7, with 8 bases lining up with TRBD1. The germline V gene encodes CDR1 SGHTA and CDR2 FQGNSA. The CDR3 has 14 residues. Unmatched junction bases numbered 4, after V lost 2 bases and J lost 4 bases. CDR3 nucleotides: TGTGCCAGCAGCTTAACACAGGGGGTGTACGAGCAGTACTTC. Amino acids: CASSLTQGVYEQYF. The variable domain in full, with the rest retrieved from reference TRBV7-2 and TRBJ2-7, is GAGVSQSPSNKVTEKGKDVELRCDPISGHTALYWYRQSLGQGLEFLIYFQGNSAPDKSGLPSDRFSAERTGGSVSTLTIQRTQQEDSAVYLCASSLTQGVYEQYFGPGTRLTVT.

This rearrangement joins TRBV7-9 to TRBJ1-1, with D unresolved. This CDR3 comprises 17 residues. Looked up from germline, CDR1 is SEHNR and CDR2 is FQNEAQ (reference sequence). V lost 3 bases, J lost 4 bases, and 21 bases lay in between. The chain's CDR3 is CASSLTIGLLGVTEAFF. CDR3 nucleotides: TGTGCCAGCAGCTTGACTATAGGACTTCTTGGGGTCACTGAAGCTTTCTTT.

The rearrangement links TRBV6-2 or TRBV6-3 to TRBJ1-2, with D possibly matching TRBD1 (6 bases). V dropped 6 bases and J dropped 0 bases, with 17 bases sitting between them. The CDR3 covers 16 residues. Germline CDR1 and CDR2: MNHEY and SVGEGT. CDR3 residues: CASSPWGAATNYGYTF. CDR3 sequence (DNA): TGTGCCAGCAGCCCCTGGGGGGCCGCCACTAACTATGGCTACACCTTC.

V gene TRBV20-1 combines with J gene TRBJ2-2; possible D gene TRBD2, 6 bases. The CDR3 contains 14 residues. The germline V gene has CDR1 DFQATT and CDR2 SNEGSKA (reference sequence). V was clipped by 3 bases and J by 7 bases, with 15 bases between them. In nucleotides, the CDR3 is TGCAGTGCTAGCCCCGGGGGTAGGGGCGGGGAGCTGTTTTTT. It specifies CSASPGGRGGELFF.

The V call is TRBV11-2, the J call TRBJ1-3; perhaps TRBD1 as D (6 bases). Trimming took off 6 bases at V and 6 bases at J, with 18 bases between the two ends. The V gene's germline CDR1 is SGHAT and CDR2 FQNNGV. The CDR3 contains 15 residues. CDR3 sequence (DNA): TGTGCCAGCAGTATCGGGCCCGACAGGCTAAACACCATATATTTT. This encodes CASSIGPDRLNTIYF. The full variable domain, with the rest looked up from reference TRBV11-2 and TRBJ1-3, is EAGVAQSPRYKIIEKRQSVAFWCNPISGHATLYWYQQILGQGPKLLIQFQNNGVVDDSQLPKDRFSAERLKGVDSTLKIQPAKLEDSAVYLCASSIGPDRLNTIYFGEGSWLTVV.

The chain couples TRBV9 to TRBJ2-1; perhaps TRBD1 as D (6 bases). The ends were cut back, 2 bases at V and 0 bases at J, with 9 bases in the middle. Germline CDR1 SGDLS, CDR2 YYNGEE. The CDR3 sequence is 15 residues long. The chain's CDR3 is CASSVTGNSYNEQFF. Written as DNA, the CDR3 is TGTGCCAGCAGCGTCACAGGGAACTCCTACAATGAGCAGTTCTTC.

The V call is TRBV20-1, the J call TRBJ1-1; weak D call: TRBD1 (5 bases). V was shortened by 0 bases and J by 0 bases, with 17 bases between the two germline ends. There are 17 residues in the CDR3. Germline loops: CDR1 DFQATT, CDR2 SNEGSKA (reference sequence). CDR3: CSAREKGRSSLNTEAFF. CDR3 DNA: TGCAGTGCTAGAGAAAAGGGACGGTCATCCTTGAACACTGAAGCTTTCTTT.

The genes are TRBV19 and TRBJ2-2; a weak D match, TRBD1 (6 bases). This CDR3 is built from 16 residues. Germline-derived CDR1 and CDR2 are LNHDA and SQIVND (reference sequence). V was clipped by 4 bases and J by 5 bases, with 17 bases between them. CDR3 nucleotide sequence: TGTGCCAGTAGTACCCCGAACACAGGGAGAACCGGGGAGCTGTTTTTT. It codes for CASSTPNTGRTGELFF.